The 5 T cell receptor beta chains in this list originate from one sample, sequenced in a study of blood T cell repertoires in COVID-19. The protocol was immunoSEQ multiplex PCR, while the TCRdb copy is restricted to in-frame clones and leaves out a portion. The table includes 45,000 to 70,000 clones, over 80% detected once. Sequencing was performed on peripheral blood. These receptors all come from a woman in her fifties or sixties with acute or convalescent COVID-19.

This chain joins TRBV10-3 and TRBJ2-3; the D gene is possibly TRBD1 (5 bases). Germline loops: CDR1 ENHRY, CDR2 SYGVKD. The V gene lost 0 bases and the J gene lost 8 bases, with 9 bases spanning the gap. The CDR3 runs to 13 residues. CDR3 sequence reads: CAISESTALTQYF. For the CDR3, the DNA is TGTGCCATCAGTGAGTCGACAGCGCTTACGCAGTATTTT.

The chain has TRBV6-4 and TRBJ1-1; 7 nucleotides line up with TRBD1. This CDR3 has 14 amino acids. V trimming: 0 bases; J trimming: 8 bases; junction bases outside the gene matches: 6. Germline loops: CDR1 MRHNA, CDR2 SNTAGT. The CDR3 bases are TGTGCCAGCAGTGACTCCGGTGACAGGGACGAAGCTTTCTTT. This translates into CASSDSGDRDEAFF.

The V gene is TRBV5-4, the J gene TRBJ1-5; D is uncertain. V lost 4 bases, J lost 9 bases, and 14 bases lay in between. Per germline, CDR1 SGHNT and CDR2 YYREEE (reference sequence). The CDR3 runs to 13 residues. CDR3 loop: CASSPGGSGPQHF. The DNA for the CDR3 is TGTGCCAGCAGCCCCGGAGGCTCGGGGCCCCAGCATTTT.

The rearrangement links TRBV6-5 to TRBJ2-2; D remains unclear. Trimming took 4 bases from V and 6 from J, leaving 12 bases between them. Germline values: CDR1 MNHEY, CDR2 SVGAGI. The CDR3 covers 14 residues. The CDR3 reads CASSLSSPPGELFF. The CDR3 DNA reads TGTGCCAGCAGTTTGAGCTCCCCCCCCGGGGAGCTGTTTTTT.

V usage is TRBV5-1 and J usage is TRBJ2-5, with 7 nucleotides matching TRBD1. The V gene end was trimmed by 3 bases and the J gene end by 2 bases; junction bases not matched to a gene: 7. This CDR3 spans 15 amino acids. Germline V gene sequence: CDR1 SGHRS, CDR2 YFSETQ. CDR3 bases: TGCGCCAGCAGCTCCGTGGGACAGCTACAAGAGACCCAGTACTTC. This codes for CASSSVGQLQETQYF.